Given below is one T cell receptor beta chain in context. It has no known antigen specificity. No base qualities exist here, and no much larger clone lies one base off it. The CDR3 holds 16 amino acids from the cysteine to the phenylalanine. This entry keeps only the CDR3 DNA: 48 bases, framed from base 1. For CDR1 and CDR2, the germline V gene lists LGHNT and FRNRAP. V lost 9 bases and J lost 4 bases; the stretch between them is 21 bases long. The sample originates from a study of blood T cell repertoires in COVID-19 (dated by TCRdb to the early 2020s). Describing the broader study: Samples covering the acute and convalescent phases of COVID-19 were provided by collaborators in the United States, Italy and Spain. The prospective study material was composed of cDNA or gDNA derived from T cells, B-cell-depleted T cells, or PBMCs. Deeply sampled blood TCRbeta repertoires from subjects exposed to, actively infected with, or recovered from COVID-19 were included in the dataset. The repertoires were released in a freely available public database meant as a resource for research on the immune response to SARS-CoV-2. The samples were drawn from the first 160 participants of the ongoing ImmuneRACE study and from 1,200 or so subjects provided by 6 global collaborators. Nearly every sample came with metadata listing a de-identified subject ID, COVID-19 status, age in years and sex. HLA class I and class II types, where available, came from metadata supplied by the sample provider rather than from assay-based typing. Broader findings and caveats from the paper: Clinical and demographic metadata were provided uncurated, with the amount varying by source and participant.

Collaborating institutions collected whole blood in K2EDTA tubes following their own protocols. For TCRbeta analysis, collaborators shipped samples in one of three forms: frozen whole blood, isolated PBMCs, or DNA extracted from either of those sample types. TCRbeta CDR3 regions were amplified from genomic DNA by means of the immunoSEQ Assay, a bias-controlled multiplex PCR. Processing in the source paper ran as follows. The number of nucleated cells in each sample was estimated by amplification of reference gene primers within the assay. Sequence reads were collapsed and filtered to measure the absolute abundance of every unique TCRbeta CDR3 rearrangement. For each sample, productive Simpson clonality was calculated as the square root of Simpson's diversity index across productive rearrangements. As stored in TCRdb, this immuneACCESS dataset retains in-frame rearrangements with V and J assigned. A fraction of the clones does not appear; measured against another copy, unresolved V genes explain less than half of the discrepancy, and the remainder lacks a known reason. V, J and clone size reflect that table, while D and trimming were determined from the DNA. The sample yields about 59,000 clones; less than 80% were counted once. The leading ten clones occupy more than 9.5% of the sample.

The V gene is TRBV12-5 and the J gene is TRBJ2-2; the D gene is perhaps TRBD1, on 6 matching bases. The sequencing input was peripheral blood. The source is a human donor in a cohort sampled during active COVID-19. The CDR3 reads CASMSGQPGSTGELFF. At the DNA level, the sequence is TGTGCTAGCATGTCAGGACAGCCAGGGAGCACCGGGGAGCTGTTTTTT. With all but the CDR3 taken from the reference TRBV12-5 and TRBJ2-2 genes, the full variable domain is: DARVTQTPRHKVTEMGQEVTMRCQPILGHNTVFWYRQTMMQGLELLAYFRNRAPLDDSGMPKDRFSAEMPDATLATLKIQPSEPRDSAVYFCASMSGQPGSTGELFFGEGSRLTVL.